The present entry profiles one T cell receptor beta chain with its context. The antigen it binds to is not known. Base qualities are not provided; no much larger clone lies one nucleotide away. The CDR3, from cysteine to phenylalanine, totals 16 residues. The retained sequence is limited to the CDR3, 48 bases, with the frame set at the first base. The trial excluded patients who had a history of autoimmune disease or were on systemic immunosuppression. Peripheral blood for TCR sequencing was drawn from every dose cohort at baseline, at cycle 4 day 1 and at cycle 7 day 1. Samples came from an open-label, multicenter, first-in-human phase I dose-escalation trial of ivuxolimab. Adults with locally advanced or metastatic melanoma, renal cell carcinoma, hepatocellular carcinoma or head and neck squamous cell carcinoma were enrolled in the trial. Before TCR sequencing, CD4+ T cells and CD8+ T cells from peripheral blood were sorted into separate populations.

This entry comes from a study of OX40 agonist ivuxolimab in advanced cancers. About the full investigation: Ivuxolimab was an agonistic, fully human IgG2 monoclonal antibody directed against OX40 (CD134), a costimulatory receptor. The paper covers the monotherapy dose-escalation part of the phase I ivuxolimab trial, which included N of about 51 patients. Intravenous ivuxolimab was administered to patients every 2 weeks at six dose levels: 0.01, 0.1, 0.3, 1.5, 3 and 10 mg/kg. The purpose of peripheral TCRbeta sequencing was to test whether ivuxolimab changed TCR sequence diversity and led to clonal T-cell expansion. The dose-escalation cohort was roughly 87% male with a mean age of approximately 60 years, ranging from about 23 to 85. Partial responses were achieved by three dose-escalation patients, of whom one had hepatocellular carcinoma and two had cutaneous melanoma. Of the roughly 51 dose-escalation patients, hepatocellular carcinoma was present in about 20, melanoma in roughly 15, renal cell carcinoma in 9 and head and neck cancer in 9. Patients were allowed to have had prior anti-PD-1, anti-PD-L1 or anti-CTLA-4 therapy, and approximately 40% of the dose-escalation patients had previously received checkpoint inhibitors.

Study-wide findings and limitations: At doses of 0.1 to 3.0 mg/kg, clonal expansion of both CD4+ and CD8+ blood T cells was observed from baseline to week 6. On average, CD8+ T cells showed more expanded clones than CD4+ T cells after ivuxolimab. The antigen specificity of the clonally expanded peripheral T cells was not determined. Low levels of normalized T-cell clonal expansion were also seen in some patients who did not respond. In the 0.1-3.0 mg/kg groups, partial responders were among the patients with the lowest normalized peripheral clonal expansion, particularly in CD8+ T cells.

To sequence the TCRbeta CDR3 region, genomic DNA was isolated from the sorted cells. The immunoSEQ Assay was used for sequencing of TCRbeta CDR3 regions. TCRdb stores this immuneACCESS table with in-frame sequences only. Part of the clones is absent; in the studies checked, under half of the shortfall reflects unresolved V genes, and no reason is known for the rest. Here the sample has 40,000 or so clones; approximately 84% occur a single time. 5% to 6.5% of the sample comes from the top ten. Sequenced material: CD4+ or CD8+ T cells sorted from blood, taken in a trial of the OX40 agonist ivuxolimab. This receptor was taken from an adult with an advanced solid tumor such as melanoma, head and neck, liver or kidney cancer. Recombination connected TRBV21-1 to TRBJ2-1. TRBV21-1 is listed as a pseudogene. The DNA sequence reads TGTGCCAGCAGCTTTAGGGGACCCATCTCCTACAATGAGCAGTTCTTC. This encodes CASSFRGPISYNEQFF.